This T cell receptor (beta chain) emerged from a study of shared clonotypes between healthy human individuals. The ends were cut back, 3 bases at V and 3 bases at J, with 12 bases in the middle. Germline loops: CDR1 LNHDA, CDR2 SQIVND (reference sequence). The CDR3 sequence is 14 residues long. In the original analysis: ImmunoSEQ gave junction-only sequences without quality scores, so filtering differed. The data were produced by immunoSEQ multiplex PCR, yet TCRdb's version contains in-frame clones alone and is incomplete. V, J and clone size reflect that table, while D and trimming were determined from the DNA. The sample includes 550,000 to 850,000 clones, roughly 70% of them seen just once.

Sequencing was carried out using memory CD4+ T cells sorted from blood. Subset meaning: CD45RA-negative fraction. This rearrangement joins TRBV19 to TRBJ2-7; D ambiguous. The clonotype comes from a woman aged 30 to 39 in good health. This CDR3 is CASSIQAADYEQYF. CDR3 bases: TGTGCCAGTAGTATCCAGGCAGCAGACTACGAGCAGTACTTC.